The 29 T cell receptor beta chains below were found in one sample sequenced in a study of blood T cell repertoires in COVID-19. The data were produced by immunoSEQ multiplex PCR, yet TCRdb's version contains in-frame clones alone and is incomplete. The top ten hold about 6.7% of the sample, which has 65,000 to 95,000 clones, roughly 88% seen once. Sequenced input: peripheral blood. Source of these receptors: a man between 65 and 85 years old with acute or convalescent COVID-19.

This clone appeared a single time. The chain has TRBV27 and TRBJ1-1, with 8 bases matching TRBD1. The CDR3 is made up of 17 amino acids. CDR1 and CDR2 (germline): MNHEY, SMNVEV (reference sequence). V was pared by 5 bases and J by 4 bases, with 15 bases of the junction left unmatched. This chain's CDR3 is CASSVNRGSVGFTEAFF. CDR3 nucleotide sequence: TGTGCCAGCAGTGTAAACAGGGGGTCGGTTGGTTTCACTGAAGCTTTCTTT.

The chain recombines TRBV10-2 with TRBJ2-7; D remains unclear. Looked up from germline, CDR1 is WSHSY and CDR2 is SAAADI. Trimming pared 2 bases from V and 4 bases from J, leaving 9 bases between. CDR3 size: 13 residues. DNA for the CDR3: TGCGCCAGCAGTGAGAAACAGATATACGAGCAGTACTTC. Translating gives CASSEKQIYEQYF.

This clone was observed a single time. The CDR3 DNA reads TGTGCCAGCAGCCAAGATCCCGGTCAGCGACGCGAGCAGTTCTTC. The encoded protein is CASSQDPGQRREQFF. This rearrangement joins TRBV14 to TRBJ2-1; D unclear. The CDR3 has 15 residues. Germline lookup yields CDR1 SGHDN and CDR2 FVKESK. Trimming pared 0 bases from V and 10 bases from J, leaving 16 bases between. Full variable domain (missing parts from reference TRBV14 and TRBJ2-1): EAGVTQFPSHSVIEKGQTVTLRCDPISGHDNLYWYRRVMGKEIKFLLHFVKESKQDESGMPNNRFLAERTGGTYSTLKVQPAELEDSGVYFCASSQDPGQRREQFFGPGTRLTVL.

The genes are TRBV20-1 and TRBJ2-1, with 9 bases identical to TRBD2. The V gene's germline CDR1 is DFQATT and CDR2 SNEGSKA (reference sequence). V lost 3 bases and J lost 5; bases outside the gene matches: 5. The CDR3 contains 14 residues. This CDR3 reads CSASSGRVNNEQFF. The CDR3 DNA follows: TGCAGTGCTAGTAGCGGGAGAGTGAACAATGAGCAGTTCTTC.

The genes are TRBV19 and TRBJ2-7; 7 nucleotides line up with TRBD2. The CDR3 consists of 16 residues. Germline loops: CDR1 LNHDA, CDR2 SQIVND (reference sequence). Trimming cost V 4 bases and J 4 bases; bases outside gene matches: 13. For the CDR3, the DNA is TGTGCCAGTAGTAATCTGGGCAGGGAGGGTTCTTACGAGCAGTACTTC. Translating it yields CASSNLGREGSYEQYF.

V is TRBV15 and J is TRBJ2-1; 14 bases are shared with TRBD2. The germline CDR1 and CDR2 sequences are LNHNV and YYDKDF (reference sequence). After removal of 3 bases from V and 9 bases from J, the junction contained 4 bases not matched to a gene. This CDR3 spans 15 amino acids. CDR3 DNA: TGTGCCACCAGCAGGGGACTAGCGGGAGTGGGTGAGCAGTTCTTC. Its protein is CATSRGLAGVGEQFF.

The CDR3 reads CASSYSWSATNEKLFF. The CDR3 nucleotides are TGTGCCAGCAGTTACTCTTGGAGTGCAACTAATGAAAAACTGTTTTTT. The chain joins TRBV6-5 to TRBJ1-4; D not resolved. The CDR3 covers 16 residues. V lost 0 bases to trimming and J lost 0 bases, with 8 bases between them. The V gene's germline CDR1 is MNHEY and CDR2 SVGAGI.

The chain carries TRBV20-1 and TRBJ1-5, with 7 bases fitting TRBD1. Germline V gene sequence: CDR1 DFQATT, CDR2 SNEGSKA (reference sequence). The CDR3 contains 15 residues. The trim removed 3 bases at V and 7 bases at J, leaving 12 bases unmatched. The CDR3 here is CSASAPGQGVQPQHF. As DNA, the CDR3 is TGCAGTGCTAGTGCCCCGGGCCAGGGGGTCCAGCCCCAGCATTTT.

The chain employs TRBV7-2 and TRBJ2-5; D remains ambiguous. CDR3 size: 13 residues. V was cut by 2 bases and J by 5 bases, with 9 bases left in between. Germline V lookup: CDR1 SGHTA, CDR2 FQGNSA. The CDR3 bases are TGTGCCAGCAGCTTACTACTGCGGGAGACCCAGTACTTC. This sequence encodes CASSLLLRETQYF.

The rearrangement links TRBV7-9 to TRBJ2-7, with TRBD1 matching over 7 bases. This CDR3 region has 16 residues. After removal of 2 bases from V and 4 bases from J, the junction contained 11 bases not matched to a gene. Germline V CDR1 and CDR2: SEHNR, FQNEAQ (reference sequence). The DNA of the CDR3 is TGTGCCAGCAGCTTACCCGGGACAGCACTCACTTACGAGCAGTACTTC. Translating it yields CASSLPGTALTYEQYF.

In nucleotides, the CDR3 is TGTGCCATCAGACCTAGCGGGAGGCAGGATGAGCAGTTCTTC. Translation gives CAIRPSGRQDEQFF. V gene TRBV10-3 combines with J gene TRBJ2-1, with 11 nucleotides matching TRBD2. This CDR3 is built from 14 residues. V dropped 6 bases and J dropped 8; count of bases not matched to a gene: 6. CDR1 ENHRY and CDR2 SYGVKD come from the germline V gene.

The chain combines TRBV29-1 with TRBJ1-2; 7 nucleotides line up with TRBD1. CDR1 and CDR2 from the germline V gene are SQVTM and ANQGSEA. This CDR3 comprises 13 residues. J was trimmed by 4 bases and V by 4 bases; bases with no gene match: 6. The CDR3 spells CSVGDRVTYGYTF. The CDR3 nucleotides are TGCAGCGTTGGTGACAGGGTGACCTATGGCTACACCTTC. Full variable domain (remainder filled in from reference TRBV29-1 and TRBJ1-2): SAVISQKPSRDICQRGTSLTIQCQVDSQVTMMFWYRQQPGQSLTLIATANQGSEATYESGFVIDKFPISRPNLTFSTLTVSNMSPEDSSIYLCSVGDRVTYGYTFGSGTRLTVV.

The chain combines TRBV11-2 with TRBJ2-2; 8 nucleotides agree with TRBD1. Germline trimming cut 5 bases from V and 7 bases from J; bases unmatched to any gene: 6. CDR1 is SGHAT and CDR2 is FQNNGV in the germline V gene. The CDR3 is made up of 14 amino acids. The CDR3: CASSRGTGHGELFF. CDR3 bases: TGTGCCAGCAGCCGAGGGACAGGCCACGGGGAGCTGTTTTTT.

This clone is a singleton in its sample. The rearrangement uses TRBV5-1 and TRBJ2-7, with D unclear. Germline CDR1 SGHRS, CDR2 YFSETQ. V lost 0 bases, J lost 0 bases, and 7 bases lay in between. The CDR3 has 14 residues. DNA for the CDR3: TGCGCCAGCAGCTTGGAGAGTATCTCCTACGAGCAGTACTTC. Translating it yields CASSLESISYEQYF.

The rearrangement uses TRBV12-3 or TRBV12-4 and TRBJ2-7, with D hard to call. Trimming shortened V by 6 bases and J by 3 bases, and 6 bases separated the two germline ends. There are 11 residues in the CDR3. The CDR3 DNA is TGTGCCAGCAGGGGCTTCTACGAGCAGTACTTC. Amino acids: CASRGFYEQYF.

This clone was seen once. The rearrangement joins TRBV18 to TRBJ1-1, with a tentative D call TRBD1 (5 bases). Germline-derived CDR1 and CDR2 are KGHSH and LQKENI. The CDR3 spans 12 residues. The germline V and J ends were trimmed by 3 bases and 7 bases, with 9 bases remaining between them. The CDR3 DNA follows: TGTGCCAGCTCACCGGGGGGAAATGAAGCTTTCTTT. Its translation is CASSPGGNEAFF. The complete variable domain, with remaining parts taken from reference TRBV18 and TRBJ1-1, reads NAGVMQNPRHLVRRRGQEARLRCSPMKGHSHVYWYRQLPEEGLKFMVYLQKENIIDESGMPKERFSAEFPKEGPSILRIQQVVRGDSAAYFCASSPGGNEAFFGQGTRLTVV.

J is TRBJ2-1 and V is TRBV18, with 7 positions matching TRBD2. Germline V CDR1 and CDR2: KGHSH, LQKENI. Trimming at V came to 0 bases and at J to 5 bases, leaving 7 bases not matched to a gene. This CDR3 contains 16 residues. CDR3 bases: TGTGCCAGCTCACCACCGAGAGGCGGGAGACACAATGAGCAGTTCTTC. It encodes CASSPPRGGRHNEQFF.

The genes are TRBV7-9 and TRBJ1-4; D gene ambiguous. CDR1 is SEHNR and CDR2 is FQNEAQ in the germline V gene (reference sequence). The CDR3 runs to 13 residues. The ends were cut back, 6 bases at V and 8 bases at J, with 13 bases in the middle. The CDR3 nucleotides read TGTGCCAGCAGGTTTACGGGGTCAGAAAAACTGTTTTTT. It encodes CASRFTGSEKLFF. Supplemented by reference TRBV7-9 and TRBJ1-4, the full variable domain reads DTGVSQNPRHKITKRGQNVTFRCDPISEHNRLYWYRQTLGQGPEFLTYFQNEAQLEKSRLLSDRFSAERPKGSFSTLEIQRTEQGDSAMYLCASRFTGSEKLFFGSGTQLSVL.

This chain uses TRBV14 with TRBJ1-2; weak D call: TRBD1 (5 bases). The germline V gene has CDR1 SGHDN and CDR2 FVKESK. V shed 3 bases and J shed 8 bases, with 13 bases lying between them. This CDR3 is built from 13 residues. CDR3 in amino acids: CASSQFQGTGYTF. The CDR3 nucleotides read TGTGCCAGCAGCCAGTTCCAGGGTACGGGCTACACCTTC.

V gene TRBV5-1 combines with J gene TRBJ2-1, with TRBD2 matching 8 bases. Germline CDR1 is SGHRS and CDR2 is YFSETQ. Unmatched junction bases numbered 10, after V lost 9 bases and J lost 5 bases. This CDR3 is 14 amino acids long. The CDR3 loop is CATAREGKNNEQFF. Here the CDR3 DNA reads TGCGCCACTGCCCGGGAGGGGAAGAACAATGAGCAGTTCTTC.

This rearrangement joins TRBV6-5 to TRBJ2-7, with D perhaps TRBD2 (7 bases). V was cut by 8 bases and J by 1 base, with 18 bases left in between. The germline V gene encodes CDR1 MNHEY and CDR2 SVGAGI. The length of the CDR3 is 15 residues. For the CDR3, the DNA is TGTGCCAGCTCAAGGGGGGGAACTGGGTCCTACGAGCAGTACTTC. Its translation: CASSRGGTGSYEQYF.

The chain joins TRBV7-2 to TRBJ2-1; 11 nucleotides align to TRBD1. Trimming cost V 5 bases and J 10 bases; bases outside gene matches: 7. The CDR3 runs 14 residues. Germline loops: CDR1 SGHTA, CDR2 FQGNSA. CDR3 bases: TGTGCCAGCAGCCCCCGGACAGGGGGCGGGGAGCAGTTCTTC. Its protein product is CASSPRTGGGEQFF.

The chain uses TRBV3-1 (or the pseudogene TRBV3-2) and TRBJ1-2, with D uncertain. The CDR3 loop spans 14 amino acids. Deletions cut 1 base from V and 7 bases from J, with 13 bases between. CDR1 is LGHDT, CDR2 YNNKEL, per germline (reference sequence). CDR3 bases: TGTGCCAGCAGCCAAGTAGGCGGGGAGGCTGGCTACACCTTC. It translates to CASSQVGGEAGYTF.

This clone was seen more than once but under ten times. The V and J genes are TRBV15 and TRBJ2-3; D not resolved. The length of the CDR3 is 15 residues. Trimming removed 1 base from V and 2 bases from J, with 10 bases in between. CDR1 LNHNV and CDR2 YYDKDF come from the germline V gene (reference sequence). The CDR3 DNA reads TGTGCCACCAGCAGAGGGGCCTCGAACACAGATACGCAGTATTTT. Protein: CATSRGASNTDTQYF.

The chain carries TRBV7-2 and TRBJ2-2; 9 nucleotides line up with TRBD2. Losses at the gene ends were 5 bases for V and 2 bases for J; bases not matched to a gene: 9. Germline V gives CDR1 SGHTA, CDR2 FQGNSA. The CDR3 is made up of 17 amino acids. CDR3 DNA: TGTGCCAGCAGCGCCCCTGGACTAGCGAGAAACACCGGGGAGCTGTTTTTT. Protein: CASSAPGLARNTGELFF. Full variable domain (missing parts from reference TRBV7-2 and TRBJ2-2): GAGVSQSPSNKVTEKGKDVELRCDPISGHTALYWYRQSLGQGLEFLIYFQGNSAPDKSGLPSDRFSAERTGGSVSTLTIQRTQQEDSAVYLCASSAPGLARNTGELFFGEGSRLTVL.

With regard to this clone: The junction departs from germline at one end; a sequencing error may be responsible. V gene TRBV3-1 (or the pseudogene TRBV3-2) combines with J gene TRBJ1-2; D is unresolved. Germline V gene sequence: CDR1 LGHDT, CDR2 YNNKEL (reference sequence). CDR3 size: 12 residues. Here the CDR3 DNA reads TGTGCCAGCAGCCAACTCCCCATGAGTTACGTCTTC. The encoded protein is CASSQLPMSYVF.

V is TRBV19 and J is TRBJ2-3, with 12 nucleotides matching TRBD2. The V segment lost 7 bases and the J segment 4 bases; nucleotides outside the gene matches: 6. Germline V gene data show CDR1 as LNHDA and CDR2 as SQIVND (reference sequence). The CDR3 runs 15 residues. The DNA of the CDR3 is TGTGCCAGTACCTCACTAGCGGGGGGATCAGATACGCAGTATTTT. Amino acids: CASTSLAGGSDTQYF.

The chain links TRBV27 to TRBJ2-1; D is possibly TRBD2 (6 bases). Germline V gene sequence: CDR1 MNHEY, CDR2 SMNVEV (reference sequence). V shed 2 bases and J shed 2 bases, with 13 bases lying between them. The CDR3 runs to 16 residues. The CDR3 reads CASSLTRGSPYNEQFF. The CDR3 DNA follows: TGTGCCAGCAGTTTAACCCGGGGGTCCCCCTACAATGAGCAGTTCTTC.

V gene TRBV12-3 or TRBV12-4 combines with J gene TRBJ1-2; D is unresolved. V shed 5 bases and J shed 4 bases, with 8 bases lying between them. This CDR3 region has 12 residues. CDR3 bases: TGTGCCAGCAGTACAACAGCCTATGGCTACACCTTC. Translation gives CASSTTAYGYTF.